The 28 T cell receptor beta chains in this list originate from one sample, sequenced in a study of OX40 agonist ivuxolimab in advanced cancers. Data came from immunoSEQ multiplex PCR; TCRdb stores just in-frame clones and leaves some out. The sample has about 120,000 clones; 80% to 90% are singletons. This material consisted of CD4+ or CD8+ T cells sorted from blood, taken in a trial of the OX40 agonist ivuxolimab. The receptor source for this set is an adult with an advanced solid tumor such as melanoma, head and neck, liver or kidney cancer.

The rearrangement joins TRBV14 to TRBJ2-7; 7 positions agree with TRBD2. This CDR3 is 15 amino acids long. Trimming cost V 1 base and J 3 bases; bases outside gene matches: 6. In germline, CDR1 is SGHDN, CDR2 FVKESK. CDR3 nucleotides: TGTGCCAGCAGCCAAGGGGGGGGTCTGAACTACGAGCAGTACTTC. The encoded protein is CASSQGGGLNYEQYF. The full variable domain, in which reference TRBV14 and TRBJ2-7 provide the parts outside the CDR3, is EAGVTQFPSHSVIEKGQTVTLRCDPISGHDNLYWYRRVMGKEIKFLLHFVKESKQDESGMPNNRFLAERTGGTYSTLKVQPAELEDSGVYFCASSQGGGLNYEQYFGPGTRLTVT.

This clone was detected a few times. The V and J genes are TRBV9 and TRBJ1-5; D remains ambiguous. V lost 0 bases and J 3 bases, leaving 7 bases between the germline ends. CDR1 is SGDLS, CDR2 YYNGEE, per germline. The CDR3 has 14 residues. The chain's CDR3 is CASSVAGDNQPQHF. As DNA, the CDR3 is TGTGCCAGCAGCGTAGCAGGTGACAATCAGCCCCAGCATTTT.

The V gene is TRBV10-3, the J gene TRBJ1-5; 7 bases agree with TRBD1. CDR3 size: 14 residues. Per germline, CDR1 ENHRY and CDR2 SYGVKD. With V trimmed by 6 bases and J by 5 bases, 7 bases remained unmatched. CDR3 sequence (DNA): TGTGCCATCAGCCCCGGGACAGACTATCAGCCCCAGCATTTT. Translating gives CAISPGTDYQPQHF.

CDR3 sequence reads: CASSSYRGSLNIQYF. CDR3 sequence (DNA): TGTGCCAGCAGCTCCTACAGGGGAAGCTTAAACATTCAGTACTTC. This sequence joins TRBV7-9 and TRBJ2-4, with TRBD1 identical over 7 bases. The V and J ends lost 4 bases and 6 bases, in that order; junction bases with no gene match: 9. Germline V CDR1 and CDR2: SEHNR, FQNEAQ (reference sequence). The CDR3 contains 15 residues.

This chain links TRBV5-1 with TRBJ1-4; D possibly corresponds to TRBD1 (6 bases). The CDR3 has 14 residues. Trimming cost V 5 bases and J 6 bases, with 14 bases left between them. Germline CDR1 SGHRS, CDR2 YFSETQ. The CDR3 loop reads CASRRAGEHEKLFF. For the CDR3, the DNA is TGCGCCAGCAGGCGAGCAGGGGAGCATGAAAAACTGTTTTTT.

The V and J genes are TRBV30 and TRBJ1-2; D remains unclear. The germline V gene has CDR1 GTSNPN and CDR2 SVGIG (reference sequence). Trimming stripped 0 bases from V and 0 bases from J, with 11 bases between. The CDR3 spans 15 residues. The CDR3 coding sequence is TGTGCCTGGAGTGTTTTTGAGGCGGCTAACTATGGCTACACCTTC. Translation: CAWSVFEAANYGYTF.

The gene calls are TRBV10-1 and TRBJ2-3, with D maybe TRBD1 (6 bases). CDR3 length: 20 residues. V lost 9 bases and J 0 bases, leaving 31 bases between the germline ends. Germline values: CDR1 WNHNN, CDR2 SYGVQD (reference sequence). The CDR3 loop is CARLTTGTDRWGASTDTQYF. The CDR3 bases are TGCGCCAGATTGACGACAGGAACCGACAGATGGGGAGCGAGCACAGATACGCAGTATTTT.

The rearrangement uses TRBV30 and TRBJ1-4; no firm D call. The CDR3 covers 14 residues. Trimming cost V 0 bases and J 8 bases, with 13 bases left between them. Germline-derived CDR1 and CDR2 are GTSNPN and SVGIG (reference sequence). The CDR3 bases are TGTGCCTGGAGTGTACGTGGCGTTGGAGAAAAACTGTTTTTT. Its translation is CAWSVRGVGEKLFF.

Remarks on this clone: The same CDR3 arises from other DNA sequences in this sample as well. This chain connects TRBV11-2 to TRBJ2-7; D remains ambiguous. Germline CDR1 reads SGHAT; CDR2 reads FQNNGV. CDR3 size: 13 residues. The ends were cut back, 5 bases at V and 3 bases at J, with 11 bases in the middle. CDR3 nucleotides: TGTGCCAGCAGCCTCGGACGGAACTACGAGCAGTACTTC. Translated: CASSLGRNYEQYF.

J is TRBJ2-2 and V is TRBV6-6, with TRBD1 matching over 7 bases. The CDR3 runs to 14 residues. The V and J ends lost 8 bases and 6 bases, in that order; junction bases with no gene match: 9. Looked up from germline, CDR1 is MNHNY and CDR2 is SVGAGI (reference sequence). The CDR3 nucleotides read TGTGCCAGCGGACAGACAGGGAAGGCCGGGGAGCTGTTTTTT. This codes for CASGQTGKAGELFF.

The rearrangement uses TRBV30 and TRBJ1-3; 8 bases agree with TRBD1. This CDR3 contains 15 residues. The junction had 9 bases not matched to a gene; V was cut back by 6 bases and J by 2 bases. Germline V gives CDR1 GTSNPN, CDR2 SVGIG (reference sequence). This CDR3 is CACRTGFIAGNTIYF. Here the CDR3 DNA reads TGTGCCTGCCGGACAGGGTTTATTGCTGGAAACACCATATATTTT.

The genes are TRBV9 and TRBJ1-1, with 11 bases fitting TRBD1. Germline V gives CDR1 SGDLS, CDR2 YYNGEE. Trimming at V came to 3 bases and at J to 1 base, leaving 8 bases not matched to a gene. This CDR3 has 17 amino acids. The CDR3 loop reads CASSGKAGTGGNTEAFF. CDR3 sequence (DNA): TGTGCCAGCAGCGGTAAAGCCGGGACAGGGGGGAACACTGAAGCTTTCTTT.

This chain links TRBV28 with TRBJ1-5; D is unclear. The CDR3 contains 13 residues. V lost 4 bases and J 10 bases, leaving 14 bases between the germline ends. CDR1 and CDR2 (germline): MDHEN, SYDVKM. The CDR3 DNA is TGTGCCAGCAGTTCTATACGGGCCGATCCCCAGCATTTT. Translation gives CASSSIRADPQHF.

The CDR3 region has the DNA TGTGCCAGCAGTGTTGAGGGTATGAGCTCTGGGGCCAACGTCCTGACTTTC. Its translation is CASSVEGMSSGANVLTF. V gene TRBV2 combines with J gene TRBJ2-6; D may be TRBD2 (5 bases). The length of the CDR3 is 17 residues. CDR1 is SNHLY, CDR2 FYNNEI, per germline. V was pared by 4 bases and J by 0 bases, with 13 bases between.

The CDR3 here is CASSPRMAGEAFF. DNA for the CDR3: TGTGCCAGCAGCCCCCGGATGGCCGGCGAAGCTTTCTTT. V gene TRBV7-2 combines with J gene TRBJ1-1; D not resolved. The germline V gene encodes CDR1 SGHTA and CDR2 FQGNSA. V was shortened by 5 bases and J by 8 bases, with 15 bases between the two germline ends. The CDR3 is 13 amino acids.

This clone was detected once. The chain combines TRBV19 with TRBJ1-1; D call uncertain. Germline-derived CDR1 and CDR2 are LNHDA and SQIVND (reference sequence). The V end was cut by 6 bases, the J end by 7 bases, with 15 bases between. CDR3 size: 13 residues. CDR3 DNA: TGTGCCAGTAGCTCCCGGCCCAACTATGAAGCTTTCTTT. This encodes CASSSRPNYEAFF.

The chain carries TRBV7-8 and TRBJ2-2; 7 bases match TRBD1. CDR3 size: 16 residues. The J segment lost 5 bases and the V segment lost 2 bases, leaving 8 bases of the junction unmatched. Germline assignment: CDR1 SGHVS and CDR2 FQNEAQ. The CDR3 bases are TGTGCCAGCAGCTTATCGGACAGGAGGCCTACCGGGGAGCTGTTTTTT. This gives the protein CASSLSDRRPTGELFF.

The V gene is TRBV9, the J gene TRBJ2-2; tentatively, D is TRBD1 or TRBD2 (6 bases each). The V gene lost 0 bases and the J gene lost 0 bases, with 9 bases spanning the gap. Germline loops: CDR1 SGDLS, CDR2 YYNGEE. This CDR3 is 16 amino acids long. The CDR3 loop is CASSVGGGPNTGELFF. The CDR3 DNA sequence: TGTGCCAGCAGCGTAGGTGGGGGGCCGAACACCGGGGAGCTGTTTTTT.

This chain uses TRBV7-9 with TRBJ1-2; 7 positions agree with TRBD1. CDR3 length equals 16 residues. Per germline, CDR1 SEHNR and CDR2 FQNEAQ (reference sequence). With V trimmed by 5 bases and J by 1 base, 10 bases remained unmatched. CDR3 protein: CASSKGQIIYNYGYTF. CDR3 nucleotides: TGTGCCAGCAGCAAGGGACAGATAATCTATAACTATGGCTACACCTTC.

The chain couples TRBV27 to TRBJ1-5; D is unclear. V lost 3 bases to trimming and J lost 0 bases, with 27 bases between them. This CDR3 spans 21 amino acids. Germline V gene lookup returns CDR1 MNHEY and CDR2 SMNVEV (reference sequence). This CDR3 is CASSFLQRTFIPLNSNQPQHF. The DNA for the CDR3 is TGTGCCAGCAGTTTTCTCCAGCGAACTTTTATCCCGTTAAATAGCAATCAGCCCCAGCATTTT.

The rearrangement links TRBV7-2 to TRBJ2-2; D unresolved. The CDR3 is 15 residues long. CDR1 and CDR2 (germline): SGHTA, FQGNSA. V shed 5 bases and J shed 2 bases, with 12 bases lying between them. The CDR3 sequence is CASSPLLANTGELFF. The DNA of the CDR3 is TGTGCCAGCAGCCCCCTCCTTGCTAACACCGGGGAGCTGTTTTTT.

V gene TRBV4-1 combines with J gene TRBJ2-3, with 9 bases identical to TRBD2. CDR1 is MGHRA, CDR2 YSYEKL, per germline. The CDR3 extends over 15 amino acids. Germline trimming cut 0 bases from V and 8 bases from J; bases unmatched to any gene: 6. The chain's CDR3 is CASSQESSGAGTQYF. In DNA, the CDR3 is TGCGCCAGCAGCCAAGAGTCTAGCGGGGCGGGTACGCAGTATTTT.

This chain joins TRBV30 and TRBJ1-5; 8 nucleotides line up with TRBD1. The germline gives CDR1 GTSNPN, CDR2 SVGIG (reference sequence). The CDR3 runs to 14 residues. J lost 8 bases, V lost 1 base, and 7 bases had no gene match. The DNA of the CDR3 is TGTGCCTGGAGTGGGACAGGGATGCGGGAGCCCCAGCATTTT. Translated: CAWSGTGMREPQHF.

The V gene is TRBV4-3, the J gene TRBJ1-4; D gene ambiguous. Trimming removed 2 bases from V and 8 bases from J, with 12 bases in between. The CDR3 runs to 14 residues. Per the germline V gene, CDR1 is LGHNA and CDR2 is YSLEER. The CDR3 coding sequence is TGCGCCAGCAGCCAACCGTCCGGTAGGGAAAAACTGTTTTTT. Its translation is CASSQPSGREKLFF.

The V and J genes are TRBV5-1 and TRBJ2-3; the D is unclear. The germline V gene has CDR1 SGHRS and CDR2 YFSETQ. Trimming shortened V by 3 bases and J by 2 bases, and 10 bases separated the two germline ends. The CDR3 spans 14 residues. This chain's CDR3 is CASSSSRDTDTQYF. Written as DNA, the CDR3 is TGCGCCAGCAGCTCAAGTAGGGACACAGATACGCAGTATTTT.

This clone was counted a single time. The V and J genes are TRBV30 and TRBJ1-5; no reliable D call. This CDR3 is 16 amino acids long. V was cut by 3 bases and J by 4 bases, with 19 bases left in between. Germline V CDR1 and CDR2: GTSNPN, SVGIG (reference sequence). This CDR3 reads CAWSRRYQALNQPQHF. The CDR3, as DNA: TGTGCCTGGAGCAGAAGGTACCAGGCCCTAAATCAGCCCCAGCATTTT.

The chain uses TRBV1 and TRBJ2-1; TRBD2 is the table's D call and was not checked against the DNA. TRBV1 is a pseudogene locus. This CDR3 has 15 amino acids. CDR3 sequence: CTSSHTKLVYNEQFF. For the CDR3, the DNA is TGCACCAGCAGCCACACTAAACTAGTTTACAATGAGCAGTTCTTC.

The V call is TRBV30, the J call TRBJ1-1; D may be TRBD1 (5 bases). There are 11 residues in the CDR3. The germline V gene encodes CDR1 GTSNPN and CDR2 SVGIG (reference sequence). Deletions cut 8 bases from V and 1 base from J, with 8 bases between. CDR3 residues: CAVGQNTEAFF. The CDR3 DNA reads TGTGCCGTAGGACAGAACACTGAAGCTTTCTTT.